The 28 T cell receptor beta chains reported below all come from one sample, sequenced in a study of spatial heterogeneity in lung cancer. TCRdb re-called the 5' RACE reads with MiXCR, one entry per CDR3 protein. The repertoire holds approximately 15,000 distinct CDR3 sequences, with 3.6% as singletons. Documented time point: sample taken at primary tumor resection. The specimen comprised normal lung tissue next to the tumor, sampled at surgery. All receptors derive from a male donor with early-stage non-small cell lung cancer.

This clonotype was seen ten or more times. This beta chain appears as a stray read in a library generated for alpha chains; its size is not informative. This chain joins TRBV9 and TRBJ2-3; 9 positions agree with TRBD2. With V trimmed by 0 bases and J by 3 bases, 5 bases remained unmatched. This CDR3 has 16 residues. CDR1 and CDR2 from the germline V gene are SGDLS and YYNGEE. The CDR3, as DNA: TGTGCCAGCAGCGTAGGAGCTGGACTAGCGACAGATACGCAGTATTTT. Translating it yields CASSVGAGLATDTQYF.

This clonotype was recorded at least ten times. In a library made to pick up alpha chains, this beta chain is a stray read with a size that means little. The chain uses TRBV20-1 and TRBJ2-3; either TRBD1 or TRBD2 may supply D (5 bases each). Trimming removed 0 bases from V and 4 bases from J, with 11 bases in between. CDR3 length equals 14 residues. Germline V gene sequence: CDR1 DFQATT, CDR2 SNEGSKA (reference sequence). CDR3 coding DNA: TGCAGTGCTAGAGATCTTAGGGACCCAGATACGCAGTATTTT. It specifies CSARDLRDPDTQYF.

This clonotype was detected ten times or more. Within a library made for alpha chains, this beta chain is off target, and its count is uninformative. The chain couples TRBV4-2 to TRBJ1-5; D remains ambiguous. The germline gives CDR1 LGHNA, CDR2 YNFKEQ. This CDR3 region has 15 residues. Trimming took off 4 bases at V and 7 bases at J, with 17 bases between the two ends. The CDR3 loop is CASSPRAGEGQPQHF. In DNA, the CDR3 is TGTGCCAGCAGCCCCCGGGCGGGAGAGGGCCAGCCCCAGCATTTT.

In regard to this clonotype: This beta chain is a stray read from a library made for alpha chains; its abundance is not meaningful. The rearrangement joins TRBV7-2 to TRBJ2-1, with D maybe TRBD2 (6 bases). CDR3 length equals 13 residues. Germline assignment: CDR1 SGHTA and CDR2 FQGNSA. V dropped 0 bases and J dropped 6 bases, with 6 bases sitting between them. DNA for the CDR3: TGTGCCAGCAGCTTAGCGGGAGGCAATGAGCAGTTCTTC. Amino acid sequence: CASSLAGGNEQFF.

This clonotype occurred many times. Being off target in a library aimed at alpha chains, this beta chain has a size of little meaning. V gene TRBV7-2 combines with J gene TRBJ1-5, with D unresolved. V was trimmed by 1 base and J by 4 bases, leaving 5 bases between them. This CDR3 region has 13 residues. The germline V gene has CDR1 SGHTA and CDR2 FQGNSA. Here the CDR3 DNA reads TGTGCCAGCAGCTTAGTCCTTAATCAGCCCCAGCATTTT. It encodes CASSLVLNQPQHF.

This clonotype has a count of ten or more. The size of this beta chain means little, since it is a stray read in a library made for alpha chains. The rearrangement joins TRBV12-3 or TRBV12-4 to TRBJ2-7; weak D call: TRBD1 (5 bases). CDR3 length: 14 residues. V lost 0 bases and J 6 bases, leaving 12 bases between the germline ends. Here the CDR3 DNA reads TGTGCCAGCAGTTTAGCAACAGGAATTTTCGAGCAGTACTTC. It encodes CASSLATGIFEQYF.

This clonotype is classed as medium-sized. This beta chain is a stray sequence in a library constructed for alpha chains; its clone size is not meaningful. This chain connects TRBV11-2 to TRBJ2-1; 13 positions match TRBD2. V shed 3 bases, J shed 9 bases, and the junction held 8 bases outside the gene matches. Per the germline V gene, CDR1 is SGHAT and CDR2 is FQNNGV. The CDR3 is 16 residues long. The CDR3 protein is CASSFWTSGSSAEQFF. The CDR3 DNA sequence: TGTGCCAGCAGCTTTTGGACTAGCGGGAGTTCGGCTGAGCAGTTCTTC.

This clonotype was counted many times. Because the library targeted alpha chains, this beta chain is an off-target read whose size means little. The chain carries TRBV28 and TRBJ2-1, with D perhaps being TRBD1 or TRBD2 (5 bases each). Germline loops: CDR1 MDHEN, CDR2 SYDVKM. The CDR3 sequence is 17 residues long. Trimming shortened V by 5 bases and J by 8 bases, and 25 bases separated the two germline ends. The DNA of the CDR3 is TGTGCCAGCAGTCCGGAGCATGCGTCAGGGAGTGTCGATGAGCAGTTCTTC. It translates to CASSPEHASGSVDEQFF.

With respect to this clonotype: The library was designed around alpha chains, so this beta chain is a stray read whose abundance carries little weight. The chain has TRBV7-8 and TRBJ2-1; 7 positions match TRBD2. V gave up 5 bases and J gave up 10 bases; unmatched junction bases: 8. Germline V gene data show CDR1 as SGHVS and CDR2 as FQNEAQ. The CDR3 sequence is 13 residues long. The CDR3 here is CASSKGLVWEQFF. Here the CDR3 DNA reads TGTGCCAGCAGCAAAGGACTAGTTTGGGAGCAGTTCTTC.

This clonotype was recorded at least ten times. Sequence at one end of the junction differs from germline and may be a read error. With the library built for alpha chains, this beta chain is off target and its frequency is not meaningful. CDR3 residues: CSVEGPTGETQYF. The CDR3 DNA reads as TGCAGCGTGGAAGGACCCACCGGGGAGACCCAGTACTTC. This chain links TRBV29-1 with TRBJ2-5; D call uncertain. Germline CDR1 and CDR2: SQVTM and ANQGSEA. The CDR3 length is 13 residues.

This clonotype came up many times. The library was designed around alpha chains, so this beta chain is a stray read whose abundance carries little weight. This chain uses TRBV11-2 with TRBJ2-3; perhaps TRBD2 as D (5 bases). This CDR3 has 17 residues. The V end lost 0 bases, the J end lost 2 bases, and 15 bases lay between the germline ends. Per the germline V gene, CDR1 is SGHAT and CDR2 is FQNNGV. CDR3 sequence: CASSLDIEGLNTDTQYF. The CDR3, as DNA: TGTGCCAGCAGCTTAGATATAGAGGGCCTGAACACAGATACGCAGTATTTT.

This clonotype has a count of ten or more. A library made for alpha chains picked up this beta chain off target, so its size means little. J is TRBJ2-7 and V is TRBV12-3 or TRBV12-4, with 10 bases matching TRBD1. The CDR3 runs to 14 residues. The V and J ends lost 4 bases and 1 base, in that order; junction bases with no gene match: 1. The CDR3 region has the DNA TGTGCCAGCAGTTGGACAGGGGGATCCTACGAGCAGTACTTC. Translation gives CASSWTGGSYEQYF.

About this clonotype: A library made for alpha chains picked up this beta chain off target, so its size means little. The chain links TRBV7-9 to TRBJ1-6; D gene ambiguous. Germline loops: CDR1 SEHNR, CDR2 FQNEAQ (reference sequence). The CDR3 runs 16 residues. V lost 8 bases and J 8 bases, leaving 22 bases between the germline ends. The CDR3, as DNA: TGTGCCAGCGAAAAGCGCCTCGCCAAGGGCCATTCACCCCTCCACTTT. Protein: CASEKRLAKGHSPLHF.

This clonotype was seen repeatedly, ten times or more. This beta chain is an unintended read in a library built for alpha chains; its size means little. This rearrangement joins TRBV5-1 to TRBJ2-1; TRBD2 aligns across 8 bases. Germline CDR1 and CDR2: SGHRS and YFSETQ. This CDR3 has 15 amino acids. V was pared by 1 base and J by 9 bases, with 9 bases of the junction left unmatched. CDR3 DNA: TGCGCCAGCAGCTTGAGTAGCGGGACTTCTGGTGAGCAGTTCTTC. It translates to CASSLSSGTSGEQFF.

This clonotype appeared many times. A library made for alpha chains picked up this beta chain off target, so its size means little. This rearrangement joins TRBV15 to TRBJ2-5; 9 bases line up with TRBD2. V was clipped by 1 base and J by 0 bases; unmatched bases: 9. The CDR3 runs to 18 residues. Germline V lookup: CDR1 LNHNV, CDR2 YYDKDF (reference sequence). CDR3 residues: CATSRVRLAGLYQETQYF. CDR3 nucleotide sequence: TGTGCCACCAGCAGAGTACGGCTAGCGGGACTCTACCAAGAGACCCAGTACTTC.

Many counts were recorded for this clonotype. This beta chain lies outside the target of a library built for alpha chains; its clone size means little. The CDR3 reads CATRREIFAGANVLTF. The CDR3 region has the DNA TGTGCCACCAGGCGGGAGATCTTTGCTGGGGCCAACGTCCTGACTTTC. This chain uses TRBV24-1 with TRBJ2-6; TRBD2 matches at 7 bases. Germline V gene sequence: CDR1 KGHDR, CDR2 SFDVKD. The junction had 7 bases not matched to a gene; V was cut back by 7 bases and J by 2 bases. The CDR3 length is 16 residues.

This clonotype was seen many times. Being off target in a library aimed at alpha chains, this beta chain has a size of little meaning. J is TRBJ2-1 and V is TRBV29-1; D is unclear. The V gene lost 0 bases and the J gene lost 0 bases, with 9 bases spanning the gap. The CDR3 has 15 residues. CDR1 SQVTM and CDR2 ANQGSEA come from the germline V gene. Here the CDR3 reads CSVEEVGSSYNEQFF. In nucleotides, the CDR3 is TGCAGCGTTGAAGAAGTAGGTAGCTCCTACAATGAGCAGTTCTTC.

This clonotype was found many times. This beta chain is off target for a library built for alpha chains, so its abundance means little. The genes are TRBV18 and TRBJ2-7; TRBD1 matches 10 bases. Germline values: CDR1 KGHSH, CDR2 LQKENI. V was clipped by 2 bases and J by 5 bases; unmatched bases: 6. The CDR3 length is 15 residues. This chain's CDR3 is CASSPRADRGHEQYF. Written as DNA, the CDR3 is TGTGCCAGCTCACCAAGGGCCGACAGGGGGCACGAGCAGTACTTC. Looking up the rest from reference TRBV18 and TRBJ2-7 gives the full variable domain: NAGVMQNPRHLVRRRGQEARLRCSPMKGHSHVYWYRQLPEEGLKFMVYLQKENIIDESGMPKERFSAEFPKEGPSILRIQQVVRGDSAAYFCASSPRADRGHEQYFGPGTRLTVT.

This clonotype came up many times. The library was prepared for alpha chains; this beta chain is a stray read, so its frequency means little. This chain uses TRBV28 with TRBJ1-3; tentatively, D is TRBD1 (6 bases). CDR3 length: 15 residues. Trimming stripped 3 bases from V and 3 bases from J, with 12 bases between. In germline, CDR1 is MDHEN, CDR2 SYDVKM. This CDR3 is CASSLWGGHGNTIYF. The CDR3 nucleotides are TGTGCCAGCAGTTTGTGGGGGGGCCATGGAAACACCATATATTTT.

Many counts were recorded for this clonotype. This beta chain slipped into a library made for alpha chains as a stray read, so its size is not meaningful. The chain joins TRBV29-1 to TRBJ2-7; 8 nucleotides agree with TRBD1. The CDR3 is 12 amino acids. With V trimmed by 4 bases and J by 2 bases, 1 base remained unmatched. Germline values: CDR1 SQVTM, CDR2 ANQGSEA. The CDR3 region is CSVARGPYEQYF. The DNA of the CDR3 is TGCAGCGTTGCCAGGGGGCCCTACGAGCAGTACTTC.

This clonotype has a count of ten or more. The size of this beta chain means little, since it is a stray read in a library made for alpha chains. The chain combines TRBV7-9 with TRBJ2-7; 7 positions match TRBD1. Unmatched junction bases numbered 10, after V lost 1 base and J lost 4 bases. CDR1 and CDR2 (germline): SEHNR, FQNEAQ (reference sequence). This CDR3 comprises 16 residues. CDR3 region: CASSLGSGGRPYEQYF. The CDR3 DNA is TGTGCCAGCAGCTTAGGCTCAGGGGGTCGGCCTTACGAGCAGTACTTC.

This clonotype is deemed medium-sized. This beta chain lies outside the target of a library built for alpha chains; its clone size means little. For the CDR3, the DNA is TGTGCCAGCAGCAAAACCGGGCATAGCAATCAGCCCCAGCATTTT. Translating it yields CASSKTGHSNQPQHF. The V and J genes are TRBV21-1 and TRBJ1-5; no check of the table's D call, TRBD1, against the DNA was made. TRBV21-1 is an annotated pseudogene. The CDR3 runs to 15 residues.

This clonotype has a count of ten or more. This beta chain turned up in a library designed for alpha chains; as an off-target read, its abundance says little. The chain carries TRBV20-1 and TRBJ1-1; weak D call: TRBD1 (6 bases). Trimming cost V 5 bases and J 1 base, with 11 bases left between them. The germline gives CDR1 DFQATT, CDR2 SNEGSKA (reference sequence). The CDR3 is 13 residues long. The CDR3, as DNA: TGCAGTGCTCGGACAGAGAAGAACACTGAAGCTTTCTTT. The encoded protein is CSARTEKNTEAFF.

This clonotype was counted ten times or more. This beta chain is a stray sequence in a library constructed for alpha chains; its clone size is not meaningful. This rearrangement joins TRBV7-2 to TRBJ2-1, with unresolved D. This CDR3 has 13 amino acids. Germline loops: CDR1 SGHTA, CDR2 FQGNSA. Trimming took 5 bases from V and 9 from J, leaving 14 bases between them. The CDR3 DNA is TGTGCCAGCAGCAGAGCTGACGCCAGTGAGCAGTTCTTC. Its protein is CASSRADASEQFF. The full variable domain, with the rest looked up from reference TRBV7-2 and TRBJ2-1, is GAGVSQSPSNKVTEKGKDVELRCDPISGHTALYWYRQSLGQGLEFLIYFQGNSAPDKSGLPSDRFSAERTGGSVSTLTIQRTQQEDSAVYLCASSRADASEQFFGPGTRLTVL.

This clonotype was seen ten or more times. The library was designed around alpha chains, so this beta chain is a stray read whose abundance carries little weight. This chain uses TRBV28 with TRBJ2-3; 14 bases match TRBD2. This CDR3 region has 16 residues. J was trimmed by 6 bases and V by 5 bases; bases with no gene match: 7. The germline V gene has CDR1 MDHEN and CDR2 SYDVKM. DNA for the CDR3: TGTGCCAGCAGTCTCCCGGGACTAGCGGGAGTTGATACGCAGTATTTT. Translating gives CASSLPGLAGVDTQYF.

There are many counts of this clonotype. Since the library was made to target alpha chains, this beta chain is a stray read and its abundance is not meaningful. The CDR3 nucleotides read TGTGCCAGCAGTTACTCTGACTTTGGTGAGCAGTTCTTC. The encoded protein is CASSYSDFGEQFF. The V and J genes are TRBV6-6 and TRBJ2-1; D remains ambiguous. The germline gives CDR1 MNHNY, CDR2 SVGAGI (reference sequence). The CDR3 runs to 13 residues. Trimming removed 0 bases at V and 9 bases at J, with 9 bases between.

Concerning this clonotype: This beta chain is off target for a library built for alpha chains, so its abundance means little. V gene TRBV30 combines with J gene TRBJ2-4; tentative D call: TRBD2 (5 bases). The CDR3 is 12 amino acids. V lost 0 bases and J 8 bases, leaving 8 bases between the germline ends. The V gene's germline CDR1 is GTSNPN and CDR2 SVGIG (reference sequence). Here the CDR3 reads CAWSVEGYIQYF. CDR3 coding DNA: TGTGCCTGGAGTGTAGAGGGTTACATTCAGTACTTC.

This clonotype was recorded many times. This beta chain turned up in a library designed for alpha chains; as an off-target read, its abundance says little. The J gene is TRBJ2-2, the V gene TRBV6-5; D may be TRBD1 or TRBD2 (5 bases each). The CDR3 is 15 residues long. Germline V gives CDR1 MNHEY, CDR2 SVGAGI. V gave up 6 bases and J gave up 1 base, with 12 bases separating them. The chain's CDR3 is CASRPGTENTGELFF. In DNA, the CDR3 is TGTGCCAGCAGGCCGGGGACGGAGAACACCGGGGAGCTGTTTTTT.